This T cell receptor beta chain is drawn from a study of cytomegalovirus exposure and HLA in healthy donors. Study as a whole: A later analysis reported the approximately 120 validation repertoires used the same platform as the approximately 660 first-cohort repertoires. Findings and limits, study-wide: The study recorded 150 to 200 TCR beta chains that were cytomegalovirus-associated.

CDR3 length: 15 residues. The V and J ends lost 3 bases and 1 base, in that order; junction bases with no gene match: 5. The germline V gene has CDR1 MNHNS and CDR2 SASEGT. The data were produced by immunoSEQ multiplex PCR, yet TCRdb's version contains in-frame clones alone and is incomplete. The sample yields around 200,000 clones, 80% to 85% seen once. The count of this clone is one. Its antigen is as yet unknown. This sequence was found in a woman between 18 and 29 years old in good health and CMV-seropositive. V gene TRBV6-1 combines with J gene TRBJ2-5, with TRBD2 matching over 7 bases. The sample comprised PBMCs. For the CDR3, the DNA is TGTGCCAGCAGTGAGTTGGGAGGGAGCCAAGAGACCCAGTACTTC. It yields the protein CASSELGGSQETQYF.